The text below deals with one T cell receptor (beta chain). The CDR3 is 12 residues long. Deletions cut 9 bases from V and 3 bases from J, with 11 bases between. Germline V gene data show CDR1 as MGHRA and CDR2 as YSYEKL. This record comes from a study of blood T cell repertoires in COVID-19. The assay was immunoSEQ multiplex PCR, and TCRdb's table has in-frame clones only and misses some. Among a few hundred thousand clones, 90% were seen once, and the ten largest hold 6.5% to 8%. Seattle patients were enrolled during active infection and followed longitudinally. The receptor was derived from a woman aged 25 to 39 with COVID-19, enrolled during active disease. Input material: peripheral blood. The gene calls are TRBV4-1 and TRBJ1-1; TRBD1 is a possible D gene (5 bases). In DNA form, the CDR3 reads TGCGCCAGTAGGGGCACCTACACTGAAGCTTTCTTT. Encoded protein: CASRGTYTEAFF.